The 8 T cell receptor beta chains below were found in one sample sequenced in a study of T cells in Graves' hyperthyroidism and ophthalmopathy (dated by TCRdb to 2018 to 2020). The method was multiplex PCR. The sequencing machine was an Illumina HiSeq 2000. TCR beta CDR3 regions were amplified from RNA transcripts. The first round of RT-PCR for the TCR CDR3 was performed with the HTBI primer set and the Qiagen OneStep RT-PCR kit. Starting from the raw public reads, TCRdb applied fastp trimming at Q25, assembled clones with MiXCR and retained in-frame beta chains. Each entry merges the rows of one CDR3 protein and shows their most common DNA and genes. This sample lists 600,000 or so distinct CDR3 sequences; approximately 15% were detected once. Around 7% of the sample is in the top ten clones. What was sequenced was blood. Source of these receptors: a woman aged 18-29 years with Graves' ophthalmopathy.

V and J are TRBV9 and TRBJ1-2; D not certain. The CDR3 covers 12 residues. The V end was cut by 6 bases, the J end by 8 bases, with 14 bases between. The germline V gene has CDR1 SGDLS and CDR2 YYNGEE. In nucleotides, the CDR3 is TGTGCCAGCACGGGGTTGGCGGGGGGCTACACCTTC. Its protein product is CASTGLAGGYTF.

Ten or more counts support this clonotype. The CDR3 region is CASSDNLGAGGGFEQYF. CDR3 nucleotide sequence: TGTGCCAGCAGTGATAACCTTGGGGCAGGGGGCGGGTTCGAGCAGTACTTC. This rearrangement joins TRBV7-9 to TRBJ2-7; 8 bases map to TRBD1. The germline V gene has CDR1 SEHNR and CDR2 FQNEAQ (reference sequence). V lost 6 bases and J lost 6; bases outside the gene matches: 19. This CDR3 comprises 17 residues.

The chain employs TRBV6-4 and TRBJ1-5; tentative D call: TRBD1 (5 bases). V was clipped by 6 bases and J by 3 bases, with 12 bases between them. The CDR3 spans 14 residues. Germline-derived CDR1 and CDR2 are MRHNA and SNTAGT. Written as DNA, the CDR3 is TGTGCCAGCAGCCCGGAGGGGCACAATCAGCCCCAGCATTTT. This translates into CASSPEGHNQPQHF.

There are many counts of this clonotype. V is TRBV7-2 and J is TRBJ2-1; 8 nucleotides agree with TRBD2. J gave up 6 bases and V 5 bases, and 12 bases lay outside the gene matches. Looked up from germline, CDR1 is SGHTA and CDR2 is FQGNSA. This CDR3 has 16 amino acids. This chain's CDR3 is CASSVTSGRVGNEQFF. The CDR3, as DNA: TGTGCCAGCAGCGTAACTAGCGGCCGTGTAGGCAATGAGCAGTTCTTC. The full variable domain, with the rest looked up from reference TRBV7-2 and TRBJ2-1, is GAGVSQSPSNKVTEKGKDVELRCDPISGHTALYWYRQSLGQGLEFLIYFQGNSAPDKSGLPSDRFSAERTGGSVSTLTIQRTQQEDSAVYLCASSVTSGRVGNEQFFGPGTRLTVL.

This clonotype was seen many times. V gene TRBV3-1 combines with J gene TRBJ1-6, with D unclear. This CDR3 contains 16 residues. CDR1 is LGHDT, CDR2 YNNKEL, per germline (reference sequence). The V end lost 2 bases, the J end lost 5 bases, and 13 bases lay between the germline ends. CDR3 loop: CASSQYQAAHNSPLHF. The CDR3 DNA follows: TGTGCCAGCAGCCAATACCAGGCAGCCCATAATTCACCCCTCCACTTT.

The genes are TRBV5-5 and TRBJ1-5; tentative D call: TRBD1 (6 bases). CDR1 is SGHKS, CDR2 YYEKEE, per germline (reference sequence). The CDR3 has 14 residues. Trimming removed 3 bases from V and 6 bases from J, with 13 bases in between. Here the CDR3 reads CASSWMGGGQPQHF. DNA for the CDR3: TGTGCCAGCAGCTGGATGGGGGGCGGTCAGCCCCAGCATTTT.

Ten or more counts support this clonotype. This chain's CDR3 is CASSAPRTGLNTEAFF. The CDR3 DNA reads TGTGCCAGCAGCGCCCCGAGGACAGGGTTGAACACTGAAGCTTTCTTT. This rearrangement joins TRBV7-8 to TRBJ1-1, with TRBD1 matching over 8 bases. The CDR3 extends over 16 amino acids. CDR1 and CDR2 from the germline V gene are SGHVS and FQNEAQ. The ends lost 5 bases at V and 0 bases at J; junction bases unmatched: 8. Looking up the rest from reference TRBV7-8 and TRBJ1-1 gives the full variable domain: GAGVSQSPRYKVAKRGQDVALRCDPISGHVSLFWYQQALGQGPEFLTYFQNEAQLDKSGLPSDRFFAERPEGSVSTLKIQRTQQEDSAVYLCASSAPRTGLNTEAFFGQGTRLTVV.

CDR3 DNA: TGTGCCAGCTCACCACGAGCGGACACCGGGGAGCTGTTTTTT. Its protein product is CASSPRADTGELFF. The V gene is TRBV18, the J gene TRBJ2-2; D is perhaps TRBD2 (5 bases). V was pared by 1 base and J by 3 bases, with 6 bases between. The CDR3 totals 14 residues. The germline CDR1 and CDR2 sequences are KGHSH and LQKENI. The full variable domain, its missing parts supplied by reference TRBV18 and TRBJ2-2, is NAGVMQNPRHLVRRRGQEARLRCSPMKGHSHVYWYRQLPEEGLKFMVYLQKENIIDESGMPKERFSAEFPKEGPSILRIQQVVRGDSAAYFCASSPRADTGELFFGEGSRLTVL.